A selection of T cell receptor beta chains follows, all from one sample in a study of vaccination and CD4 T cells after COVID-19. The antigens for these receptors are not known. TCRdb reprocessed the PCR reads with MiXCR, giving one entry per CDR3 protein. The sample records about 10,000 distinct CDR3 sequences, about 44% being singletons. Sequenced input: CD4+ T cells from blood, cultured in vitro. The receptors were sampled from a human donor in good health. Both conserved end residues are part of each CDR3. The D gene is left open where the match is weak. Clone sizes are given selectively: once, few, many, or a class where the clone is expanded.

V: TRBV6-1; length: 16; size: .; J: TRBJ2-7; D: .; DNA: TGTGCCAGCAGTGAATCGCCAGGAAGGGCGGGCTACGAGCAGTACTTC; CDR3: CASSESPGRAGYEQYF
V: TRBV10-1; length: 14; size: .; J: TRBJ1-1; D: TRBD1; DNA: TGCGCCAGCAGGAACCAGGGGGCTGGCACTGAAGCTTTCTTT; CDR3: CASRNQGAGTEAFF
V: TRBV10-1; length: 14; size: .; J: TRBJ1-1; D: .; DNA: TGCGCCAGCAGGCAGGACCCACGGGGCACTGAAGCTTTCTTT; CDR3: CASRQDPRGTEAFF
V: TRBV6-1; length: 15; size: .; J: TRBJ2-4; D: .; DNA: TGTGCCAGCAGTGAAGCGCGGGGGCGCGTGAACATTCAGTACTTC; CDR3: CASSEARGRVNIQYF
V: TRBV11-2; length: 15; size: few; J: TRBJ1-5; D: .; DNA: TGTGCCAGCAGCTTAGAAGGGAATAGCAATCAGCCCCAGCATTTT; CDR3: CASSLEGNSNQPQHF
V: TRBV7-2; length: 13; size: .; J: TRBJ1-1; D: .; DNA: TGTGCCAGCAGCCCACAGGGGAACACTGAAGCTTTCTTT; CDR3: CASSPQGNTEAFF
V: TRBV2; length: 12; size: few; J: TRBJ1-2; D: .; DNA: TGTGCCAGCAGGGGCCGGGGGGACGGCTACACCTTC; CDR3: CASRGRGDGYTF
V: TRBV6-1; length: 12; size: .; J: TRBJ1-1; D: .; DNA: TGTGCCAGCAGTGACCGTTGGGTGGGAGCTTTCTTT; CDR3: CASSDRWVGAFF
V: TRBV28; length: 21; size: .; J: TRBJ2-3; D: TRBD1; DNA: TGTGCCAGCAGCCCAGAACCGGGACAGGGGGATCGTAGCCGTGACACAGATACGCAGTATTTT; CDR3: CASSPEPGQGDRSRDTDTQYF
V: TRBV7-8; length: 16; size: few; J: TRBJ2-7; D: TRBD2; DNA: TGTGCCAGCAGCAAACTAGCGGGCCCCCCCCACTACGAGCAGTACTTC; CDR3: CASSKLAGPPHYEQYF
V: TRBV24-1; length: 15; size: .; J: TRBJ2-5; D: .; DNA: TGTGCCACCAGTGGAGAAAAGGGGACTCAAGAGACCCAGTACTTC; CDR3: CATSGEKGTQETQYF
V: TRBV9; length: 16; size: .; J: TRBJ2-3; D: TRBD2; DNA: TGTGCCAGCAGCGGCGGACCCGGGGGGTTCACAGATACGCAGTATTTT; CDR3: CASSGGPGGFTDTQYF
V: TRBV6-5; length: 17; size: few; J: TRBJ1-6; D: TRBD1; DNA: TGTGCCAGCAGTTCCCTGAGGGGACAGGGTGGTAATTCACCCCTCCACTTT; CDR3: CASSSLRGQGGNSPLHF
V: TRBV6-6; length: 16; size: .; J: TRBJ2-6; D: .; DNA: TGTGCCAGCATCGGCACCCGTGACTCTGGGGCCAACGTCCTGACTTTC; CDR3: CASIGTRDSGANVLTF
V: TRBV20-1; length: 13; size: .; J: TRBJ2-5; D: TRBD1; DNA: TGCAGTGCCAGACGACAGGGCAGGGAGACCCAGTACTTC; CDR3: CSARRQGRETQYF
V: TRBV7-9; length: 16; size: few; J: TRBJ2-1; D: TRBD2; DNA: TGTGCCAGCAGCCCGAAGACTAGCGGAAACTACAATGAGCAGTTCTTC; CDR3: CASSPKTSGNYNEQFF
V: TRBV7-9; length: 15; size: few; J: TRBJ1-6; D: .; DNA: TGTGCCAGCAGCCAATGGACAGTCTTGGATTCACCCCTCCACTTT; CDR3: CASSQWTVLDSPLHF
V: TRBV2; length: 13; size: few; J: TRBJ1-2; D: .; DNA: TGTGCCAGCACCCCGGACAGTAACTATGGCTACACCTTC; CDR3: CASTPDSNYGYTF
V: TRBV12-3/TRBV12-4; length: 13; size: .; J: TRBJ1-2; D: .; DNA: TGTGCCAGCAGCCCGGACGCTAACTATGGCTACACCTTC; CDR3: CASSPDANYGYTF
V: TRBV11-3; length: 15; size: .; J: TRBJ2-5; D: TRBD2; DNA: TGTGCCAGCAGCTTAGGCGGGGGGGCCGCGAAGACCCAGTACTTC; CDR3: CASSLGGGAAKTQYF
V: TRBV20-1; length: 13; size: .; J: TRBJ1-5; D: .; DNA: TGCAGTGCTACCAACAGGGCCCAACAGCCCCAGCATTTT; CDR3: CSATNRAQQPQHF
V: TRBV7-9; length: 17; size: .; J: TRBJ1-1; D: .; DNA: TGTGCCAGCAGGCCTCCATTAAGGTGGGGGGTGAACACTGAAGCTTTCTTT; CDR3: CASRPPLRWGVNTEAFF
V: TRBV28; length: 14; size: .; J: TRBJ2-7; D: .; DNA: TGTGCCAGCAGTGGAAAGAGATACCTACGAGGGCAGTACTTC; CDR3: CASSGKRYLRGQYF
V: TRBV6-2/TRBV6-3; length: 15; size: .; J: TRBJ1-5; D: TRBD1; DNA: TGTGCCAGCAGTTTTGGACAGGGGAGCAATCAGCCCCAGCATTTT; CDR3: CASSFGQGSNQPQHF
V: TRBV12-3/TRBV12-4; length: 15; size: .; J: TRBJ1-5; D: .; DNA: TGTGCCAGCAGTTTAAGGATCCAGGGCAATCAGCCCCAGCATTTT; CDR3: CASSLRIQGNQPQHF
V: TRBV20-1; length: 15; size: .; J: TRBJ1-4; D: TRBD1; DNA: TGCAGTGCTAGAGATTCCAGGGGGCTCAATGAAAAACTGTTTTTT; CDR3: CSARDSRGLNEKLFF
V: TRBV30; length: 12; size: few; J: TRBJ1-1; D: .; DNA: TGTGCCTGGAGTGTACCCTTCGGTGAAGCTTTCTTT; CDR3: CAWSVPFGEAFF